The clone carrying this T cell receptor beta chain was found once. The antigen is unknown. Trimming took off 5 bases at V and 0 bases at J, with 16 bases between the two ends. Germline V gene sequence: CDR1 SGHTS, CDR2 YDEGEE. This CDR3 comprises 16 residues. Regarding donors, all were healthy bone marrow donors. The sample originates from a study of cytomegalovirus exposure and HLA in healthy donors. Findings and caveats of the study: Specific recognition of CMV antigens was confirmed in vitro for three chains (all CMV-associated). Rarity held for most TCR sequences, but there were some public TCRs that occurred in many donors.

It was with 60 Vbeta and 13 Jbeta primers that the PCR ran. In the source study's methods: As a later analysis found, there were 82 million or so unique TCR beta chains, of which some 10 million were shared. Clones were read by immunoSEQ multiplex PCR, and TCRdb kept only the in-frame ones, dropping some. V, J and clone size derive from that table, while D and trimming were established from the DNA sequence. The sample consists of around 200,000 clones, 77% of them appearing once. The clonotype originates from a woman aged 60-70 years in good health and CMV-seropositive. The sample comprised PBMCs. This chain joins TRBV5-8 and TRBJ2-3, with D perhaps TRBD2 (5 bases). DNA of the CDR3: TGTGCCAGCAGTTTCGGAGGTCTGGGAAGCACAGATACGCAGTATTTT. Encoded protein: CASSFGGLGSTDTQYF.